The rows below give T cell receptor beta chains drawn from one sample of a study of T cell repertoires in cytomegalovirus infection. From the reads, TCRdb called clonotypes with MiXCR, one entry per CDR3 protein. The profile covers 500,000 or so distinct CDR3 sequences, with more than 15% appearing a single time and more than 20% taken by the ten largest. The sample taken for sequencing was CD8+ T cells from PBMCs. The receptors were sampled from a human donor in good health (CMV status not recorded). Some clones in this sample may be carry-over from other donors' samples. Both conserved end residues are part of each CDR3. The order of the fields is clone size, J gene, D gene, V gene, CDR3 protein, CDR3 DNA. D genes are given only for firm matches. A clone size is listed for some rows: how often the clone was seen (once, few, many), or a class if it is expanded.

few	TRBJ2-7	NA	TRBV5-1	CASSLESGRASGEQYF	TGCGCCAGCAGCTTGGAATCGGGCAGGGCCTCGGGCGAGCAGTACTTC
few	TRBJ2-5	TRBD2	TRBV27	CASSLSGLAGETQYF	TGTGCCAGCAGTTTATCGGGACTAGCGGGAGAGACCCAGTACTTC
many	TRBJ2-3	TRBD2	TRBV2	CASSLSGGSTDTQYF	TGTGCCAGCAGCTTAAGTGGCGGGAGTACAGATACGCAGTATTTT
once	TRBJ2-2	NA	TRBV2	CASSPLSDTGELFF	TGTGCCAGCAGTCCCCTGTCTGACACCGGGGAGCTGTTTTTT
few	TRBJ1-1	NA	TRBV6-1	CASSEFRVRTEAFF	TGTGCCAGCAGTGAATTCAGGGTCCGTACTGAAGCTTTCTTT
many	TRBJ1-1	NA	TRBV7-9	CASSPTVGSRTNTEAFF	TGTGCCAGCAGCCCAACGGTCGGGTCTCGGACTAACACTGAAGCTTTCTTT
few	TRBJ2-6	NA	TRBV7-3	CASSLGLYSGANVLTF	TGTGCCAGCAGCTTAGGCTTATACTCTGGGGCCAACGTCCTGACTTTC
many	TRBJ2-2	NA	TRBV10-3	CAFGTPNTGELFF	TGTGCCTTTGGAACACCTAACACCGGGGAGCTGTTTTTT
NA	TRBJ2-7	TRBD2	TRBV7-9	CASSLGSGTRGYEQYF	TGTGCCAGCAGCTTAGGCTCCGGGACTAGGGGTTACGAGCAGTACTTC
few	TRBJ2-3	NA	TRBV12-3/TRBV12-4	CASSRTGTDTDTQYF	TGTGCCAGCAGTCGCACAGGGACGGACACAGATACGCAGTATTTT
few	TRBJ1-1	NA	TRBV4-1	CASRLRTEAFF	TGCGCCAGCAGACTTAGGACTGAAGCTTTCTTT
NA	TRBJ2-3	NA	TRBV20-1	CSARDPPASSSTDTQYF	TGCAGTGCTAGAGATCCCCCGGCATCCTCTAGCACAGATACGCAGTATTTT
many	TRBJ1-2	TRBD1	TRBV7-8	CASSSGQSVYGYTF	TGTGCCAGCAGCTCGGGACAGTCTGTCTATGGCTACACCTTC
few	TRBJ2-1	NA	TRBV27	CARVLREQFF	TGTGCCAGGGTGCTGAGGGAGCAGTTCTTC
few	TRBJ2-5	TRBD2	TRBV5-4	CASSSQLAGVGETQYF	TGTGCCAGCAGCTCACAACTAGCGGGGGTGGGAGAGACCCAGTACTTC
NA	TRBJ1-2	NA	TRBV27	CASSPAGFSSDPLPF	TGTGCCAGCAGTCCGGCCGGCTTTAGCTCAGACCCGCTGCCCTTC
many	TRBJ2-1	TRBD1	TRBV7-6	CASSPGLDRVPYNEQFF	TGTGCCAGCAGCCCCGGACTTGACAGGGTCCCCTACAATGAGCAGTTCTTC
NA	TRBJ2-1	NA	TRBV27	CASNLSSGTQFF	TGTGCCAGCAATTTATCCTCCGGGACCCAGTTCTTC
few	TRBJ2-5	NA	TRBV4-2	CASSQGGVQETQYF	TGTGCCAGCAGCCAAGGGGGGGTCCAAGAGACCCAGTACTTC
NA	TRBJ1-1	NA	TRBV6-6	CASSPPLGAGANTEAFF	TGTGCCAGCAGTCCACCATTGGGGGCAGGGGCCAACACTGAAGCTTTCTTT